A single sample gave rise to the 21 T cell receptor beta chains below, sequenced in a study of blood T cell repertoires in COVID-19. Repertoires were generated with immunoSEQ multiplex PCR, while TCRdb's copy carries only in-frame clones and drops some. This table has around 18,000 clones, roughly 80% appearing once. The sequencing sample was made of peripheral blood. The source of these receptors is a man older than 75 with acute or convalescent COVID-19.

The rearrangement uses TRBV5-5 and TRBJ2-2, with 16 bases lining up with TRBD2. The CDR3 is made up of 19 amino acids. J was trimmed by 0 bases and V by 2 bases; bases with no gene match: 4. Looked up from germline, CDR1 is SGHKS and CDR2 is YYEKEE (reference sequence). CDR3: CASSFPGLAGGTNTGELFF. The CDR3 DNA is TGTGCCAGCAGCTTCCCGGGACTAGCGGGGGGGACGAACACCGGGGAGCTGTTTTTT.

Here the CDR3 reads CATSGGPYQPQHF. CDR3 coding DNA: TGTGCCACCAGTGGGGGGCCGTATCAGCCCCAGCATTTT. The genes are TRBV24-1 and TRBJ1-5; the D gene is possibly TRBD1 (6 bases). In germline, CDR1 is KGHDR, CDR2 SFDVKD. The CDR3 sequence is 13 residues long. Trimming cost V 5 bases and J 5 bases, with 9 bases left between them.

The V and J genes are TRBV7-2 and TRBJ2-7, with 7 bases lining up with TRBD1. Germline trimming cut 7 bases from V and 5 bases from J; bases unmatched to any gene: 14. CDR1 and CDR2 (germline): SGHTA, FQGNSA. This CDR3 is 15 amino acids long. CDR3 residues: CASNLMTGILNEQYF. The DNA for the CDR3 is TGTGCCAGCAACCTAATGACAGGGATCTTAAACGAGCAGTACTTC.

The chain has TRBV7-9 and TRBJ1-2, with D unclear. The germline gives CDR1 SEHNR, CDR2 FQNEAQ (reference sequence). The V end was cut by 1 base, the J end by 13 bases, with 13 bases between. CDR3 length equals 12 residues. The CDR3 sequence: CASSLVGRRSTF. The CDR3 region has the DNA TGTGCCAGCAGCTTAGTCGGCAGGCGCTCCACCTTC.

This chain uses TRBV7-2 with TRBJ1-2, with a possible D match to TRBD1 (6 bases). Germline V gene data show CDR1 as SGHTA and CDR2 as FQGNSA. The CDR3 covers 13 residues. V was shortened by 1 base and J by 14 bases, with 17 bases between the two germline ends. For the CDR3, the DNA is TGTGCCAGCAGCTTAGAAGGAGGCAGGGGAAGGACCTTC. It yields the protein CASSLEGGRGRTF.

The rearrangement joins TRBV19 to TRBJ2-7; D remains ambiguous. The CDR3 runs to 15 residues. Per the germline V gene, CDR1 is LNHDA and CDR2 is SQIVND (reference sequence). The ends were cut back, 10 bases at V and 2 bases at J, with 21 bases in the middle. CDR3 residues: CATRLGAQATYEQYF. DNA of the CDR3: TGTGCCACCAGGTTAGGCGCCCAGGCGACCTACGAGCAGTACTTC.

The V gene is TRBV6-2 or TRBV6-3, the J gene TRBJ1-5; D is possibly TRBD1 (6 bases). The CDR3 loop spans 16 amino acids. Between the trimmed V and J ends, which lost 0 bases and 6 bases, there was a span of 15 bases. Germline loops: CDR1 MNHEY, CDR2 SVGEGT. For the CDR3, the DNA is TGTGCCAGCAGTTACTCACCCTGGGGGGGCCGTCAGCCCCAGCATTTT. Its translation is CASSYSPWGGRQPQHF.

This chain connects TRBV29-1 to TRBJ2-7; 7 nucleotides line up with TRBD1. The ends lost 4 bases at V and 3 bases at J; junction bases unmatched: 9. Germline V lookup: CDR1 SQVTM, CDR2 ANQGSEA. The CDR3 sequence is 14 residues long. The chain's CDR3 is CSVVDTGTDYEQYF. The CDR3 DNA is TGCAGCGTTGTAGACACCGGGACAGACTACGAGCAGTACTTC.

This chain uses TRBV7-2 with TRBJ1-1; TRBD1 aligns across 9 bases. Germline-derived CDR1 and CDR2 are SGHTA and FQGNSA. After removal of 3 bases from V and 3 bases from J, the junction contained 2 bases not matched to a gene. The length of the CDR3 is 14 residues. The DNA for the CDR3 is TGTGCCAGCAGCTTCGGACAGGGGTACACTGAAGCTTTCTTT. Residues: CASSFGQGYTEAFF. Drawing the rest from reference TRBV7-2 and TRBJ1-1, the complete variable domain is GAGVSQSPSNKVTEKGKDVELRCDPISGHTALYWYRQSLGQGLEFLIYFQGNSAPDKSGLPSDRFSAERTGGSVSTLTIQRTQQEDSAVYLCASSFGQGYTEAFFGQGTRLTVV.

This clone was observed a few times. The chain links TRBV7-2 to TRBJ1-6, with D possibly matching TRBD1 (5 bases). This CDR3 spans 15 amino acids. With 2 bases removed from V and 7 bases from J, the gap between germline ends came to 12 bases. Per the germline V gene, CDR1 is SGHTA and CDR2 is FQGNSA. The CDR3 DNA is TGTGCCAGCAGCTTACGAGACAGCAAAAATTCACCCCTCCACTTT. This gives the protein CASSLRDSKNSPLHF.

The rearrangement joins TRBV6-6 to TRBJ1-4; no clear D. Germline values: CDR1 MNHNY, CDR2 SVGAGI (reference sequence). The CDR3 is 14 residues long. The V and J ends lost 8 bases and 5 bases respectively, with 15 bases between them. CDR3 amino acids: CASGEVSTNEKLFF. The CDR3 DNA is TGTGCCAGCGGCGAGGTATCGACGAATGAAAAACTGTTTTTT.

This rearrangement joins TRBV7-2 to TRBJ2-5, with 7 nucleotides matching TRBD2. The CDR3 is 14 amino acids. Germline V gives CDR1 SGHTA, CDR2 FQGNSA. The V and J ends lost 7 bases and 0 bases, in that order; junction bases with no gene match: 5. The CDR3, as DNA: TGTGCCAGCACCGGGCGGGGGTACCAAGAGACCCAGTACTTC. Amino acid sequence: CASTGRGYQETQYF.

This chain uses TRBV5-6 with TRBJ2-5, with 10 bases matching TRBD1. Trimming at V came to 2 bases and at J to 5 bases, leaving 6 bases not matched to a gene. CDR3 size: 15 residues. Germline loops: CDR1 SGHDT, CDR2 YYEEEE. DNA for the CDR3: TGTGCCAGCAGCTTCAGGGACAGGGGATGGGAGACCCAGTACTTC. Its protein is CASSFRDRGWETQYF.

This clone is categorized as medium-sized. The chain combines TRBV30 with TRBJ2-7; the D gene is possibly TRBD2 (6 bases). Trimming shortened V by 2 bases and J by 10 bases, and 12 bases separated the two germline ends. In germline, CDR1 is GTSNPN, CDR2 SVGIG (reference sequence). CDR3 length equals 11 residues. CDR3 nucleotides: TGTGCCTGGAGTTGGGGAGGTAGTCAGTACTTC. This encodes CAWSWGGSQYF.

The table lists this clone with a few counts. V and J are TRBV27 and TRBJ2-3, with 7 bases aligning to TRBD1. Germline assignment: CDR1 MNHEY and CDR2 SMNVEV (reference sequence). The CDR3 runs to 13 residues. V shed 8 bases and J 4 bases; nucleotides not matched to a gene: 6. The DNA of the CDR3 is TGTGCCAGCGGGAAGGGGGCGGCAGATACGCAGTATTTT. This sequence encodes CASGKGAADTQYF.

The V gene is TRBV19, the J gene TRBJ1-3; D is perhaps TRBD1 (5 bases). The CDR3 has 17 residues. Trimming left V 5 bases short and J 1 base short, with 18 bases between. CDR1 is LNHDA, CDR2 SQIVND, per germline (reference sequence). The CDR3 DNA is TGTGCCAGTAGTCAAGGGGCGGGAAGGGCGTCTGGAAACACCATATATTTT. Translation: CASSQGAGRASGNTIYF.

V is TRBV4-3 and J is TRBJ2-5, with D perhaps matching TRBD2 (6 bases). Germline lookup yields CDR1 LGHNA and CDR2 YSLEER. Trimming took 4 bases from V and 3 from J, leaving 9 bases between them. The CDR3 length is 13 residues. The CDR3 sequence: CASSRRLEETQYF. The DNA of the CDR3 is TGCGCCAGCAGCCGCCGACTAGAAGAGACCCAGTACTTC.

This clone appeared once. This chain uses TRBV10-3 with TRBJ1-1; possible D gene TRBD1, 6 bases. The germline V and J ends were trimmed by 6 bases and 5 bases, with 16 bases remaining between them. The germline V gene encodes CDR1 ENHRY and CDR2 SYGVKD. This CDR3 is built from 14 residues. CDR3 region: CAISVTGLGTEAFF. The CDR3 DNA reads TGTGCCATCAGCGTTACAGGGTTAGGTACTGAAGCTTTCTTT.

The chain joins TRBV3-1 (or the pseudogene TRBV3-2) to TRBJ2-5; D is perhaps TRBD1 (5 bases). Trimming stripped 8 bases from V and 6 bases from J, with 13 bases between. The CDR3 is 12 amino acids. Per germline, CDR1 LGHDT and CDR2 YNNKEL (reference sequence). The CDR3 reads CASRNRGQTQYF. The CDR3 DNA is TGTGCCAGCCGAAATAGGGGTCAGACCCAGTACTTC.

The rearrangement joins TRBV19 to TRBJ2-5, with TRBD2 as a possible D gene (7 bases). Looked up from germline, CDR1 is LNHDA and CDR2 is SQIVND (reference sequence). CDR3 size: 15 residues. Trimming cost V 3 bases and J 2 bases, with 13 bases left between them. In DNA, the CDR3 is TGTGCCAGTAGTATGTTGGGGGGGGCACAAGAGACCCAGTACTTC. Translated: CASSMLGGAQETQYF.

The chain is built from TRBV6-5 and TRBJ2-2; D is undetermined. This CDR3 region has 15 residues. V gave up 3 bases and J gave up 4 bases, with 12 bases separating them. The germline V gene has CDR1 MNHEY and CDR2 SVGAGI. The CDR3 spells CASSYQSGTTGELFF. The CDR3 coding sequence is TGTGCCAGCAGTTATCAATCAGGAACCACCGGGGAGCTGTTTTTT.